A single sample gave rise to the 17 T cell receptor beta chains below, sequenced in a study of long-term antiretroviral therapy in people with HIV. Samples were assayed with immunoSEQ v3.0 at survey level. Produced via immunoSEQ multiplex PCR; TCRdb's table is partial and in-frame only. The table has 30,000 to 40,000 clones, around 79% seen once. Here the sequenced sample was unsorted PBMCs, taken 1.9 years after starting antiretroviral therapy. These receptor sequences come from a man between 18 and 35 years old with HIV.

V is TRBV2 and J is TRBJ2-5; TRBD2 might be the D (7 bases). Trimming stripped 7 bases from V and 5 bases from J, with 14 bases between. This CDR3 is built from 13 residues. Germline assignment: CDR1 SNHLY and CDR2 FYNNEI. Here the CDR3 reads CASKGGGLETQYF. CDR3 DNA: TGTGCCAGCAAGGGGGGGGGCCTGGAGACCCAGTACTTC.

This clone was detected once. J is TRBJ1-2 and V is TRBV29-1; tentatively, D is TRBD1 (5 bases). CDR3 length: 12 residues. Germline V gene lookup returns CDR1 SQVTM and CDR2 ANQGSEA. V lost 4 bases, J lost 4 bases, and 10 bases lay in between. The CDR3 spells CSVADSLYGYTF. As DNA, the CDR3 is TGCAGCGTTGCCGACAGCCTCTATGGCTACACCTTC. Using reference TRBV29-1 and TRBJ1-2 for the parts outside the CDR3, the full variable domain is SAVISQKPSRDICQRGTSLTIQCQVDSQVTMMFWYRQQPGQSLTLIATANQGSEATYESGFVIDKFPISRPNLTFSTLTVSNMSPEDSSIYLCSVADSLYGYTFGSGTRLTVV.

CDR3 residues: CASSLDGHEQYF. CDR3 nucleotides: TGTGCCAGCAGCTTAGATGGACATGAGCAGTACTTC. The genes are TRBV11-3 and TRBJ2-7, with a possible D match to TRBD1 (5 bases). The CDR3 has 12 amino acids. Trimming cost V 0 bases and J 7 bases, with 7 bases left between them. Per the germline V gene, CDR1 is SGHNT and CDR2 is YENEEA.

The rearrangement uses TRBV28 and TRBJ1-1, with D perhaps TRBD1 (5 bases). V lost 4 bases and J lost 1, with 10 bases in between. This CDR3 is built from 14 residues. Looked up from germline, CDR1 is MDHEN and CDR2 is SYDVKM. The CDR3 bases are TGTGCCAGCAGTTGGGGCAGACAGAACACTGAAGCTTTCTTT. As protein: CASSWGRQNTEAFF.

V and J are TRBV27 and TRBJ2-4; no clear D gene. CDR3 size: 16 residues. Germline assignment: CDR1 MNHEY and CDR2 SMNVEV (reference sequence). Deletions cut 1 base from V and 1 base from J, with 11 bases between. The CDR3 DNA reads TGTGCCAGCAGTTTATTAGGGATGGGGGCCAAAAACATTCAGTACTTC. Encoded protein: CASSLLGMGAKNIQYF.

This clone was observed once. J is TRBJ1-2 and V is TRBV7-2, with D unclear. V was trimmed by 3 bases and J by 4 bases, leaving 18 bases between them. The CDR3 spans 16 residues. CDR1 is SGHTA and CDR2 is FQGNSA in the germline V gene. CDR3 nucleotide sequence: TGTGCCAGCAGCTTCGAAATGGCCAGACCTACCTATGGCTACACCTTC. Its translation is CASSFEMARPTYGYTF.

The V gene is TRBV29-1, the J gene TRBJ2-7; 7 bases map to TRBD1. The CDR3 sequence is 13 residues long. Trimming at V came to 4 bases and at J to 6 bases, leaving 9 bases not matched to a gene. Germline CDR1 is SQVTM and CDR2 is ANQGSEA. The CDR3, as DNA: TGCAGCGTTGTGGGGACAGAAAGGGGCGAGCAGTACGTC. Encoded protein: CSVVGTERGEQYV.

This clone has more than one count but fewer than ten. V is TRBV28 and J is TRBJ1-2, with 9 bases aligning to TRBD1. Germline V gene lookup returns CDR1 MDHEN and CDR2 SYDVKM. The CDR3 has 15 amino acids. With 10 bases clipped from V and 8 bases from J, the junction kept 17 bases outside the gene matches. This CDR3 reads CATDKWVQGAKGYTF. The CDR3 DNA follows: TGTGCCACCGATAAATGGGTACAGGGGGCGAAGGGCTACACCTTC.

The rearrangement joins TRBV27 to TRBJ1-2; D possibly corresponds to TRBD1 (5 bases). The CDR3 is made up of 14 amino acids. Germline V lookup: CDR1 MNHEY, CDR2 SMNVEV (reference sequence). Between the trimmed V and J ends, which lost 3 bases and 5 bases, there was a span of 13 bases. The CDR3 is CASSLSGTLYGYTF. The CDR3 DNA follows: TGTGCCAGCAGTTTGTCAGGGACGTTATATGGCTACACCTTC.

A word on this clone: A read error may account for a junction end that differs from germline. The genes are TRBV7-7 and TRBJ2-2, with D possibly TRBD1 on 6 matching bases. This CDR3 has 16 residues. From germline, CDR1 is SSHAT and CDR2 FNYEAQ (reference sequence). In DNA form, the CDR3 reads TGTGCTAGCAGCGTGAACAGGGTTACGGACACCGGGGAGCTGTTTTTT. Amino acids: CASSVNRVTDTGELFF. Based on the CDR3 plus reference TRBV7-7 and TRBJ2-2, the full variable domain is GAGVSQSPRYKVTKRGQDVTLRCDPISSHATLYWYQQALGQGPEFLTYFNYEAQPDKSGLPSDRFSAERPEGSISTLTIQRTEQRDSAMYRCASSVNRVTDTGELFFGEGSRLTVL.

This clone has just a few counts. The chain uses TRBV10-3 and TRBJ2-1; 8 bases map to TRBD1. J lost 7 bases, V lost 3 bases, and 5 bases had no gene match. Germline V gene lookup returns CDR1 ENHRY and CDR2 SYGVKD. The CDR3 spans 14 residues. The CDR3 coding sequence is TGTGCCATCAGTGACTCAGGGGGCCAAAATGAGCAGTTCTTC. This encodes CAISDSGGQNEQFF.

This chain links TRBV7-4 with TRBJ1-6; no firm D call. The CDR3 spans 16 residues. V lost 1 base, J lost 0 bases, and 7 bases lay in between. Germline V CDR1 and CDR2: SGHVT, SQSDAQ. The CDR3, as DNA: TGTGCCAGCAGCTTAGGGGTTAGCTCCTATAATTCACCCCTCCACTTT. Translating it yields CASSLGVSSYNSPLHF.

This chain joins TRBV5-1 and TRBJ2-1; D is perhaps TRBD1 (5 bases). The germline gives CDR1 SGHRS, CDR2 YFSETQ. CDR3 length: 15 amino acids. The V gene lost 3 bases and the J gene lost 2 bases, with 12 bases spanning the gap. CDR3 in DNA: TGCGCCAGCAGCTCGAGTAGGGGTGCCTACAATGAGCAGTTCTTC. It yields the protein CASSSSRGAYNEQFF.

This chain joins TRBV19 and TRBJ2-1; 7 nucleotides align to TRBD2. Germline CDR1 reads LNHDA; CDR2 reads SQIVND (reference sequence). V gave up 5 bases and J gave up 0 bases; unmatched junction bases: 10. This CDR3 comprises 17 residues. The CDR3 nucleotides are TGTGCCAGTAGTGGCGGGGGAGACTCGAGCTCCTACAATGAGCAGTTCTTC. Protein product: CASSGGGDSSSYNEQFF.

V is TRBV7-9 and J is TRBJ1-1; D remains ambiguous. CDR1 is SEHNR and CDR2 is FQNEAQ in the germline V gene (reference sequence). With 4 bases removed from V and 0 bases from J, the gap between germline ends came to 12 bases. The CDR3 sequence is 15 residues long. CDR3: CASSSRGLLNTEAFF. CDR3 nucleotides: TGTGCCAGCAGCTCCCGAGGCCTCCTGAACACTGAAGCTTTCTTT. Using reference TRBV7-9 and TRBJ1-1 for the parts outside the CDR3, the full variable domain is DTGVSQNPRHKITKRGQNVTFRCDPISEHNRLYWYRQTLGQGPEFLTYFQNEAQLEKSRLLSDRFSAERPKGSFSTLEIQRTEQGDSAMYLCASSSRGLLNTEAFFGQGTRLTVV.

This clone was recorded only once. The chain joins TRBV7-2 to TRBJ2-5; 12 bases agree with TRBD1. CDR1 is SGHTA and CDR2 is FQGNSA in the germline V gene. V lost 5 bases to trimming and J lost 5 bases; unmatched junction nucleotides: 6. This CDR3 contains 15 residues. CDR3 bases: TGTGCCAGCAGCCCCGGGACAGGGGGCCTGGAGACCCAGTACTTC. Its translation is CASSPGTGGLETQYF.

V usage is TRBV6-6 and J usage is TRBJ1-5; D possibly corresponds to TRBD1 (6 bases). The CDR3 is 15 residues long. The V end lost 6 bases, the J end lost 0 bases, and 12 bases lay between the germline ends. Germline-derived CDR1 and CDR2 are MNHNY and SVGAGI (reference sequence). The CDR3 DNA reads TGTGCCAGCAGAACGAGGGGGTATAGCAATCAGCCCCAGCATTTT. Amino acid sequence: CASRTRGYSNQPQHF.